The rows below give T cell receptor beta chains drawn from one sample of a study of control samples from healthy donors and cancer patients. Here immunoSEQ multiplex PCR was the method, and the copy in TCRdb shows in-frame clones only, minus some. The sample lists tens of thousands of clones; roughly 87% were seen once. Sequencing input: blood. The receptors come from a woman in her forties or fifties in good health. Both conserved end residues are part of each CDR3. The D gene is left open where the match is weak. Size tells how often a clone was seen (once, few, many) or the class of an expanded clone, and some rows leave it out.

j_call v_call d_call clone_size cdr3_nt cdr3_aa
TRBJ2-2 TRBV9 NA NA TGTGCCAGCAGCGTAGGTGGGGTAGCGAACACCGGGGAGCTGTTTTTT CASSVGGVANTGELFF
TRBJ1-1 TRBV7-3 NA NA TGTGCCAGCAGCCACGAAGAAGAAGCTTTCTTT CASSHEEEAFF
TRBJ2-7 TRBV5-1 NA NA TGCGCCAGCAGCTGGGGACACCTCTCCTACGAGCAGTACTTC CASSWGHLSYEQYF
TRBJ2-3 TRBV12-3/TRBV12-4 NA NA TGTGCCAGCAGTTTATCAGATACGCAGTATTTT CASSLSDTQYF
TRBJ1-1 TRBV7-2 TRBD1 NA TGTGCCAGCAGCTTAGTCAGGGGGGGTGAAGCTTTCTTT CASSLVRGGEAFF
TRBJ2-5 TRBV3-1/TRBV3-2 TRBD2 NA TGTGCCAGCAGCCAAACCGGGACTACCGCAACGGGGTACTTC CASSQTGTTATGYF
TRBJ2-7 TRBV5-6 NA NA TGTGCCAGCAGCTCCCCCGGGCAGGCCGTATGGAGGGAGCAGTACTTC CASSSPGQAVWREQYF
TRBJ1-4 TRBV5-1 TRBD1 few TGCGCCAGCAGTAGGGCAGGGGGTTATGAAAAACTGTTTTTT CASSRAGGYEKLFF
TRBJ2-7 TRBV27 NA NA TGTGCCAGCAGTTCCCCTAGAGAGCAGTACTTC CASSSPREQYF
TRBJ2-1 TRBV3-1/TRBV3-2 TRBD2 NA TGTGCCAGCAGCCCTTTGACTAGCGGGAATCGTAATGAGCAGTTCTTC CASSPLTSGNRNEQFF
TRBJ2-1 TRBV11-2 NA NA TGTGCCAGCAGCTTGTTGAGGAGGGACAATGAGCAGTTCTTC CASSLLRRDNEQFF
TRBJ2-1 TRBV6-1 NA NA TGTGCCAGCAGTGAAGGTGGGAGAAACAGGAATGAGCAGTTCTTC CASSEGGRNRNEQFF
TRBJ2-7 TRBV27 TRBD2 NA TGTGCCAGCAGTTTAAGGGCTAGCGGGAATATCGGCTACGAGCAGTACTTC CASSLRASGNIGYEQYF
TRBJ1-6 TRBV3-1/TRBV3-2 NA once TGTGCCAGCAGCCAAATGACTCCGAGCTCCTATAATTCACCCCTCCACTTT CASSQMTPSSYNSPLHF
TRBJ1-6 TRBV6-6 TRBD1 NA TGTGCCAGCAGGGATTGGACAGGGGACTCACCCCTCCACTTT CASRDWTGDSPLHF